The present entry profiles one TCR beta chain with its context. Germline lookup yields CDR1 SGHRS and CDR2 YFSETQ. Trimming at V came to 5 bases and at J to 5 bases, leaving 10 bases not matched to a gene. CDR3 length: 15 amino acids. This sample is part of a study of T cell responses to AZD1222 COVID-19 vaccine. The repertoire was sequenced with immunoSEQ multiplex PCR; TCRdb's copy has only in-frame clones and lacks some. The sample yields approximately 140,000 clones, 94% seen once. This chain connects TRBV5-1 to TRBJ1-1; TRBD1 aligns across 9 bases. This receptor was identified in an adult in good health. The source material was peripheral blood, sampled on day 0 of AZD1222 vaccination. The CDR3 loop reads CASSSTGTGRTEAFF. CDR3 nucleotides: TGCGCCAGCAGTTCAACCGGGACAGGGAGGACTGAAGCTTTCTTT.